This TCR beta chain originates from a study of blood T cell repertoires in COVID-19. Study summary: Acute-phase and convalescent COVID-19 samples originated in the United States, Italy and Spain. PBMCs, B-cell-depleted T cells, or T cells provided the cDNA or gDNA that made up the material.

Repertoires were generated with immunoSEQ multiplex PCR, while TCRdb's copy carries only in-frame clones and drops some. Among roughly 330,000 clones, about 87% were seen once, and the ten largest hold 5% to 6%. Trimming cost V 4 bases and J 4 bases, with 10 bases left between them. CDR1 and CDR2 (germline): SNHLY, FYNNEI. CDR3 length equals 13 residues. Source material: PBMCs or T cells enriched from blood (not recorded which). The V and J genes are TRBV2 and TRBJ1-1; D uncertain. This sequence originates from a man aged 25-40 years who had recovered from COVID-19. The CDR3 nucleotides are TGTGCCAGCAGTGCAGAGACGGGCACTGAAGCTTTCTTT. This translates into CASSAETGTEAFF. Together with reference TRBV2 and TRBJ1-1, the CDR3 gives the full variable domain: EPEVTQTPSHQVTQMGQEVILRCVPISNHLYFYWYRQILGQKVEFLVSFYNNEISEKSEIFDDQFSVERPDGSNFTLKIRSTKLEDSAMYFCASSAETGTEAFFGQGTRLTVV.